This T cell receptor beta chain was profiled in a study of CD8+ T cells in alopecia areata. Overall study: Tofacitinib ran for 6 to 18 months before 6 months off drug.

cDNA reverse transcribed from extracted RNA served as the sequencing template. Assay used: immunoSEQ multiplex PCR; TCRdb lists only in-frame clones, some missing. The table includes about 120,000 clones, about half detected once. A few counts support this clone. Its target is not known. Study-level findings and limits: In blood and scalp, many expanded lesional clones persisted during tofacitinib. Scalp specimens additionally yield sequences from normal skin's resident alphabeta T cells.

As for treatment: oral pan-JAK inhibitor, 5-10 mg twice daily. Material: CD4+ T cells sorted from blood, obtained at week 4, from a patient treated with tofacitinib. The clonotype comes from a human donor with alopecia areata.

The CDR3 region has the DNA TGTGCCCAGCACAGGGGGAGCTATGGCTACACCTTC. As protein: CAQHRGSYGYTF. V usage is TRBV30 and J usage is TRBJ1-2, with 8 bases aligning to TRBD1. This CDR3 is 12 amino acids long. Germline V lookup: CDR1 GTSNPN, CDR2 SVGIG (reference sequence). The V segment lost 8 bases and the J segment 4 bases; nucleotides outside the gene matches: 6.